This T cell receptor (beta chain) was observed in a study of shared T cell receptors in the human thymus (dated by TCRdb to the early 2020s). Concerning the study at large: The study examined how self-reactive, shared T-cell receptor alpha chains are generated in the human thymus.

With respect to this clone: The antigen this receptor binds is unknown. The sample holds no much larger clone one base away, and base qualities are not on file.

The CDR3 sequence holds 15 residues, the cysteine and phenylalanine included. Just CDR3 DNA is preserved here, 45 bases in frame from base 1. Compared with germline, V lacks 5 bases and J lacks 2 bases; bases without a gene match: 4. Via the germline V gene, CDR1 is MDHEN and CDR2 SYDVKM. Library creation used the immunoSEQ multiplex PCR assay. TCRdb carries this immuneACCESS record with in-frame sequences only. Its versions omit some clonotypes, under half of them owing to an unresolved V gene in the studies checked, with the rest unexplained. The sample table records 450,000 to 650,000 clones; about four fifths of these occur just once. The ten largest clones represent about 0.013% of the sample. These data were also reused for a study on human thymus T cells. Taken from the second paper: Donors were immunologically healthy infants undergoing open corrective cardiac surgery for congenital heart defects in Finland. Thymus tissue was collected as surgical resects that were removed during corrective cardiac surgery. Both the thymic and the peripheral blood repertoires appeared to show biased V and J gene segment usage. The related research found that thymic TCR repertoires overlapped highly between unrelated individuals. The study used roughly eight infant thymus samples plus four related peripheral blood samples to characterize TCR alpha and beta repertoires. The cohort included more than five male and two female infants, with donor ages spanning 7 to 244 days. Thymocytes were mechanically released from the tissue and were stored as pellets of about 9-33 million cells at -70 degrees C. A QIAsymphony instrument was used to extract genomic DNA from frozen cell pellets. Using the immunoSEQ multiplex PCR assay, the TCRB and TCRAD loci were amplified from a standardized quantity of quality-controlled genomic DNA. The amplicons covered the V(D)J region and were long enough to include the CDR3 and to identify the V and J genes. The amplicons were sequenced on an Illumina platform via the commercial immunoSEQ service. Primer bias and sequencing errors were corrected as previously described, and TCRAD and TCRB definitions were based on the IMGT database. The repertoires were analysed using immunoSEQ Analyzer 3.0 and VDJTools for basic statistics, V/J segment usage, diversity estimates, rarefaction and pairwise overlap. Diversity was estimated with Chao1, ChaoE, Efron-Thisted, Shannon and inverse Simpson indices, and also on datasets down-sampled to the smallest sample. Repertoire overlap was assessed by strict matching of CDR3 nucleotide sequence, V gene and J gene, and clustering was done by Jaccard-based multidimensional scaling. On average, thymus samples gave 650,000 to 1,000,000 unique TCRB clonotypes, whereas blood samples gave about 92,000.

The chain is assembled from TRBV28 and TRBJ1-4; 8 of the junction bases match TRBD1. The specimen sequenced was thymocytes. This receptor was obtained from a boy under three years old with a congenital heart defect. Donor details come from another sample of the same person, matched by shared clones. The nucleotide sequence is TGTGCCAGCAGTATGACAGGGGCCACTAATGAAAAACTGTTTTTT. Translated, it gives CASSMTGATNEKLFF.